This TCR beta chain was documented in a study of T-cell reconstitution after alpha-beta-depleted transplantation in children. Unique molecular identifiers tagged the TCRbeta library. MiXCR was run by TCRdb on the PCR reads, yielding one entry per CDR3 protein. Of 70,000 to 95,000 distinct CDR3 sequences listed, 15% to 20% are singletons. V trimming: 4 bases; J trimming: 3 bases; junction bases outside the gene matches: 14. Germline V gene lookup returns CDR1 SGHTA and CDR2 FQGNSA. The CDR3 consists of 17 residues. The V and J genes are TRBV7-2 and TRBJ2-7; 8 nucleotides agree with TRBD2. The source is a male patient aged 2 to 10 who had a stem cell transplant for acute lymphoblastic leukemia, so the T cells may come from the graft donor. The source was PBMCs, mostly from graft donor cells, collected 360 days after TCRalphabeta/CD19-depleted stem cell transplant. CDR3 region: CASSSRAYREGLYEQYF. The CDR3 DNA reads as TGTGCCAGCAGCTCCAGGGCCTATCGGGAGGGCCTCTACGAGCAGTACTTC.